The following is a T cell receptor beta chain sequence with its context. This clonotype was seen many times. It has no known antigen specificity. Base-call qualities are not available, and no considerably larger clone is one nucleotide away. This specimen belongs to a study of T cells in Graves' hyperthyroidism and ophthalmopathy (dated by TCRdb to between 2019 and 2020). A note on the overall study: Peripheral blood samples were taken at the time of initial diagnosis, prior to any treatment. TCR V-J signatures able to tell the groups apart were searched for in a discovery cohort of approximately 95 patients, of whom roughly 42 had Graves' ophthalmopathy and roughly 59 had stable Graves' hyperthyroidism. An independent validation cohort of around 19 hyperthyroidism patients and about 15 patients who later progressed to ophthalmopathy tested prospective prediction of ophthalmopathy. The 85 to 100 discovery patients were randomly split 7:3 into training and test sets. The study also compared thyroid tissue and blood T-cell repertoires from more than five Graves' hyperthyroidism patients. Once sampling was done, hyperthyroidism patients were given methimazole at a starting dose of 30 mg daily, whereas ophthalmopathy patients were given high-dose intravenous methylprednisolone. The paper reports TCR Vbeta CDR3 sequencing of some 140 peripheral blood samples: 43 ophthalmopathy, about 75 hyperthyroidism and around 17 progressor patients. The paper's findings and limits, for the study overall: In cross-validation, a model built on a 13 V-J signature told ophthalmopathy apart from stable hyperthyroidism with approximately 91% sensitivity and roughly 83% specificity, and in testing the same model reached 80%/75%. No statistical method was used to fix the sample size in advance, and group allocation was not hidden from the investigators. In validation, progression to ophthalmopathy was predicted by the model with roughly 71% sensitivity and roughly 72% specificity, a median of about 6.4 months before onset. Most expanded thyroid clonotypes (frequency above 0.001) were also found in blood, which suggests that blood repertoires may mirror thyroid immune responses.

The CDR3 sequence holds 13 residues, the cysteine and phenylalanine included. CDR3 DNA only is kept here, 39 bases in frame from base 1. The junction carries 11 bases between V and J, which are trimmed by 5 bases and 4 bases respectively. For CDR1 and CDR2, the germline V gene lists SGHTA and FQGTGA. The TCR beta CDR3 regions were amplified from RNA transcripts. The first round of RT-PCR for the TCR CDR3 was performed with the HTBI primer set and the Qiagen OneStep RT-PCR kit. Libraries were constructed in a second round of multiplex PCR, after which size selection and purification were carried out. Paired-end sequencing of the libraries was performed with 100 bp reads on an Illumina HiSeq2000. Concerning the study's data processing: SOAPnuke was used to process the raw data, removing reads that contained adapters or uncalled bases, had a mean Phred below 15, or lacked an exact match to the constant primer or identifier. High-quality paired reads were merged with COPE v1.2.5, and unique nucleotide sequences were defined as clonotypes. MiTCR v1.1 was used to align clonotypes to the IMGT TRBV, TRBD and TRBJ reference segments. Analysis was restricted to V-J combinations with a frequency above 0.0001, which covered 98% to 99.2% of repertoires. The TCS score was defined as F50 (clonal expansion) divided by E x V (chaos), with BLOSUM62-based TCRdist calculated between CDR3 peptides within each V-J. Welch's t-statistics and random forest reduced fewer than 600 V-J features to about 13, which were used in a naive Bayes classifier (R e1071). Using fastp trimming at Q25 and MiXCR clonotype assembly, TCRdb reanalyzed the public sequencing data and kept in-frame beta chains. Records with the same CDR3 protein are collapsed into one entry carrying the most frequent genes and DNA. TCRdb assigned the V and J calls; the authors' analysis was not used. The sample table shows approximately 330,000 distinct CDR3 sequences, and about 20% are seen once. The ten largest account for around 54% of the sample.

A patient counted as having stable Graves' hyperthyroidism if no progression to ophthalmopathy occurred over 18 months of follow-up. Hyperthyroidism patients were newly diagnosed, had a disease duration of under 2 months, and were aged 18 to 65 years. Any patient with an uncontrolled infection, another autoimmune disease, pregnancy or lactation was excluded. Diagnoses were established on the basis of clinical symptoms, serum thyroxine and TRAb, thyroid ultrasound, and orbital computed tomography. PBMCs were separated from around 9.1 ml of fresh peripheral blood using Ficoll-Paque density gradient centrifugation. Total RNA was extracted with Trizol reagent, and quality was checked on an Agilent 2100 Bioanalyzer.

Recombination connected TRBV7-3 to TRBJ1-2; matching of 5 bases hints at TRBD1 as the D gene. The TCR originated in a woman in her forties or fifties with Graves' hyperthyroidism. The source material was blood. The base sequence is TGTGCCAGCAGCATAGGGGCTGGCTATGGCTACACCTTC. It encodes CASSIGAGYGYTF.